These 7 T cell receptor beta chains share one sample of origin, sequenced in a study of shared clonotypes between healthy human individuals. Using immunoSEQ multiplex PCR, the repertoire was profiled, and TCRdb retains in-frame clones only, with some absent. The table lists about 460,000 clones, 77% of them singletons. Input material: PBMCs. The source of these receptors is a woman in her thirties or forties in good health. Some clones in this sample may be carry-over from other donors' samples.

CDR3 residues: CASSLEASYGGELFF. The CDR3 DNA sequence: TGCGCCAGCAGCTTGGAAGCTAGCTATGGCGGGGAGCTGTTTTTT. The V and J genes are TRBV5-1 and TRBJ2-2, with D maybe TRBD2 (5 bases). Trimming pared 0 bases from V and 7 bases from J, leaving 13 bases between. Germline lookup yields CDR1 SGHRS and CDR2 YFSETQ. This CDR3 comprises 15 residues.

This sequence joins TRBV5-1 and TRBJ2-5, with D perhaps assigned TRBD1 or TRBD2 (6 bases each). The DNA end lines up better with TRBJ2-7; the J call may be wrong. This CDR3 contains 16 residues. The germline gives CDR1 SGHRS, CDR2 YFSETQ. The CDR3 spells CASSLGASGARNEQYF. CDR3 bases: TGCGCCAGCAGCTTGGGGGCCTCGGGGGCGCGGAACGAGCAGTACTTC.

This chain uses TRBV30 with TRBJ1-1; 8 bases are shared with TRBD1. The V and J ends lost 8 bases and 4 bases, in that order; junction bases with no gene match: 6. In germline, CDR1 is GTSNPN, CDR2 SVGIG (reference sequence). This CDR3 contains 12 residues. For the CDR3, the DNA is TGTGCCCAAACAGGGGGTGGCACTGAAGCTTTCTTT. It translates to CAQTGGGTEAFF.

The chain employs TRBV27 and TRBJ1-1, with 7 positions matching TRBD1. The CDR3 consists of 18 residues. Germline loops: CDR1 MNHEY, CDR2 SMNVEV (reference sequence). Trimming took 4 bases from V and 1 from J; bases not matched to a gene: 15. CDR3 DNA sequence: TGTGCCAGCAGTTCGACCCTTTTCCCGGGACAGAGGAACACTGAAGCTTTCTTT. Translating it yields CASSSTLFPGQRNTEAFF.

This rearrangement joins TRBV27 to TRBJ1-5; tentative D call: TRBD1 (5 bases). V lost 6 bases, J lost 0 bases, and 9 bases lay in between. The CDR3 loop spans 14 amino acids. CDR1 is MNHEY, CDR2 SMNVEV, per germline (reference sequence). Here the CDR3 reads CASRGPYSNQPQHF. The CDR3, as DNA: TGTGCCAGCAGGGGACCCTATAGCAATCAGCCCCAGCATTTT.

V and J are TRBV18 and TRBJ1-1; 7 positions agree with TRBD1. Germline V gives CDR1 KGHSH, CDR2 LQKENI. Trimming cost V 3 bases and J 0 bases; bases outside gene matches: 7. This CDR3 is built from 16 residues. The CDR3 region is CASSPDRVGMNTEAFF. The CDR3 DNA follows: TGTGCCAGCTCACCCGACAGGGTGGGTATGAACACTGAAGCTTTCTTT.

The chain is built from TRBV28 and TRBJ2-1, with TRBD2 identical over 13 bases. This CDR3 spans 15 amino acids. V dropped 6 bases and J dropped 7; count of bases not matched to a gene: 6. Germline loops: CDR1 MDHEN, CDR2 SYDVKM. The CDR3 DNA reads as TGTGCCAGCAGCCGGACTAGCGGGAGTTGGAATGAGCAGTTCTTC. Encoded protein: CASSRTSGSWNEQFF.